The T cell receptor beta chain described here comes from a study of T cells in Graves' hyperthyroidism and ophthalmopathy. Study-level points and caveats: Most thyroid clonotypes expanded above 0.001 were also detected in blood.

There were TCR beta CDR3 regions amplified from RNA transcripts. RT-PCR in the first round (using the HTBI primer set) targeted the TCR CDR3. Each CDR3 protein is one row after TCRdb ran MiXCR on the multiplex PCR reads. Of approximately 740,000 distinct CDR3 sequences in the sample, 11% to 15% were seen once. J lost 0 bases, V lost 10 bases, and 3 bases had no gene match. The germline gives CDR1 MNHNS, CDR2 SASEGT. The CDR3 spans 13 residues. PBMCs were derived from roughly 10 ml fresh peripheral blood. As regards this clonotype: Its antigen is not known.

This receptor was identified in a woman aged 18 to 35 with Graves' hyperthyroidism. Sequencing input: blood. This chain connects TRBV6-1 to TRBJ1-1; 9 positions match TRBD1. The CDR3 here is CATGQGLNTEAFF. The CDR3, as DNA: TGTGCCACCGGACAGGGGTTGAACACTGAAGCTTTCTTT.